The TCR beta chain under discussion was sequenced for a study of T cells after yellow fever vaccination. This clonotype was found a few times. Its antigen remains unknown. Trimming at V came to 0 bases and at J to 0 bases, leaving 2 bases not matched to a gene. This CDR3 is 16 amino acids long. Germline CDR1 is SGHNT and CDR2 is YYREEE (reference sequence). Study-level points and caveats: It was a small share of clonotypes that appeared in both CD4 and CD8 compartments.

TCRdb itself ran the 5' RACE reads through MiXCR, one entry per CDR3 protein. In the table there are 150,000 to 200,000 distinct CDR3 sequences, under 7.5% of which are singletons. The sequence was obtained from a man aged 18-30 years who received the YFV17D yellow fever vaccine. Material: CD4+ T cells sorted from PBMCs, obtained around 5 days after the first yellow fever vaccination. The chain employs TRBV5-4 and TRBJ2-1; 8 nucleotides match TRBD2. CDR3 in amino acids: CASSLESGGSYNEQFF. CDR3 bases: TGTGCCAGCAGCTTGGAGAGCGGGGGCTCCTACAATGAGCAGTTCTTC. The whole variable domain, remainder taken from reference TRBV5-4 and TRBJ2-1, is ETGVTQSPTHLIKTRGQQVTLRCSSQSGHNTVSWYQQALGQGPQFIFQYYREEENGRGNFPPRFSGLQFPNYSSELNVNALELDDSALYLCASSLESGGSYNEQFFGPGTRLTVL.